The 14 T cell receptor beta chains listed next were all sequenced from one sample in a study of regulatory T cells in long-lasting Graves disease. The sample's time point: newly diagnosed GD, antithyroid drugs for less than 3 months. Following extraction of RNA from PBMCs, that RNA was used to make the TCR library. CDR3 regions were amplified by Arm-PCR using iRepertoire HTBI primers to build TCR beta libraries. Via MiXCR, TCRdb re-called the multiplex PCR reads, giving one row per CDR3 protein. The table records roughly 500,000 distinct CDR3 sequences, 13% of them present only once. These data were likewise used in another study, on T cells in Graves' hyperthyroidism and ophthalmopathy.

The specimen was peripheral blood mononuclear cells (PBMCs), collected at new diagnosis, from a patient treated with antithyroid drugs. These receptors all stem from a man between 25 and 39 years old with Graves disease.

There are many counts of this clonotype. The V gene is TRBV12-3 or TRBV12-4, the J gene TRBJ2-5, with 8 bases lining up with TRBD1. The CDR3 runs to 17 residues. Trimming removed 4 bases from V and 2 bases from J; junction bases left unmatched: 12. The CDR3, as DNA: TGTGCCAGCAGTTCCGGGACAGGATTTCTAACTCAAGAGACCCAGTACTTC. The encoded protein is CASSSGTGFLTQETQYF.

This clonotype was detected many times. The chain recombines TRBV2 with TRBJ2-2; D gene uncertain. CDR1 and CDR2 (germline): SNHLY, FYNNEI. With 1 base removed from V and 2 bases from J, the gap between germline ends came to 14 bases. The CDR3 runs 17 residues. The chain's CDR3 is CASSEGVGTLNTGELFF. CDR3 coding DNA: TGTGCCAGCAGTGAAGGAGTCGGCACCCTTAACACCGGGGAGCTGTTTTTT.

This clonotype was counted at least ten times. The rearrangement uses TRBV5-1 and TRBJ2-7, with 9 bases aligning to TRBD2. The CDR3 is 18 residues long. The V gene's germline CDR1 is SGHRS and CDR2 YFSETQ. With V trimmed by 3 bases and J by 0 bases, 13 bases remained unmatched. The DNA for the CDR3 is TGCGCCAGCAGCTCAATAAAACTAGCGGGCGGGAGCTCCTACGAGCAGTACTTC. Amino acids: CASSSIKLAGGSSYEQYF.

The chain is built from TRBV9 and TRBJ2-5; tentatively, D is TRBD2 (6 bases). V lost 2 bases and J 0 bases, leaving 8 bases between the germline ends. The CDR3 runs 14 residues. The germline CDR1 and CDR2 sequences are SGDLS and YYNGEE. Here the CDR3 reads CASSVEGYQETQYF. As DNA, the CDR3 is TGTGCCAGCAGCGTGGAGGGGTACCAAGAGACCCAGTACTTC.

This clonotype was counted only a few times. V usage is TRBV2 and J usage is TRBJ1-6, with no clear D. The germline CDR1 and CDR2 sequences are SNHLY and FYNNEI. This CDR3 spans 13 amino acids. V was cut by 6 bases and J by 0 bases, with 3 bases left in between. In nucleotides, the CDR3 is TGTGCCAGCAGCGCCTCCTATAATTCACCCCTCCACTTT. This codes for CASSASYNSPLHF.

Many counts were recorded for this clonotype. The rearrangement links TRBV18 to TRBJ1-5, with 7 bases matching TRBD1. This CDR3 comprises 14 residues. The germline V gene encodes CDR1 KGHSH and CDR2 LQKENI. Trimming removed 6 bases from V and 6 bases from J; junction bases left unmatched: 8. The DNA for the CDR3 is TGTGCCAGCTCCACAGGGGTAGGACGTCAGCCCCAGCATTTT. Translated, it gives CASSTGVGRQPQHF.

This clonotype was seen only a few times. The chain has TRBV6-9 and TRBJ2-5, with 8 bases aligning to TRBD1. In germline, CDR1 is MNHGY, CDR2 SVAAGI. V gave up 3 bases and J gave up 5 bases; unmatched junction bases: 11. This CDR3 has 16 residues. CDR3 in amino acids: CASSYASGGALETQYF. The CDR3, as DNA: TGTGCCAGCAGTTACGCCTCAGGGGGCGCCTTGGAGACCCAGTACTTC.

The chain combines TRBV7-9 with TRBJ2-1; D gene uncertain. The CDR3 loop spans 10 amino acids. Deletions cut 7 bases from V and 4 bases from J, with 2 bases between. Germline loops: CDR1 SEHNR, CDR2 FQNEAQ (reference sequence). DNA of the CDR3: TGTGCCAGCACATACAATGAGCAGTTCTTC. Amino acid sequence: CASTYNEQFF.

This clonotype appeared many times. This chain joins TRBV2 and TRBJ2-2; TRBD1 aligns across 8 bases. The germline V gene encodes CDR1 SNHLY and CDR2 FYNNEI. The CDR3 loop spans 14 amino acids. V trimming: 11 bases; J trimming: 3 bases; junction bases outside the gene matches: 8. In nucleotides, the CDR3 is TGTGCCTCGATGGACAGGGAACACACCGGGGAGCTGTTTTTT. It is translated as CASMDREHTGELFF.

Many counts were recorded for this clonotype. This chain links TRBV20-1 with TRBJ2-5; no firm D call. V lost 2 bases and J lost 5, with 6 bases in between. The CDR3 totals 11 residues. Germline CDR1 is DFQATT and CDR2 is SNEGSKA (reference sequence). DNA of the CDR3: TGCAGTGCTAGACCAGAGGAGACCCAGTACTTC. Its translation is CSARPEETQYF.

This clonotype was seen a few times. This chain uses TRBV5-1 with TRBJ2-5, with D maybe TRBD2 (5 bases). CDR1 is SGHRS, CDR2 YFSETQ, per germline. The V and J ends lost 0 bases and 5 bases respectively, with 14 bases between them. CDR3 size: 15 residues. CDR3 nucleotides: TGCGCCAGCAGCTTGGAGGCAGGCCCGGGGGAGACCCAGTACTTC. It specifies CASSLEAGPGETQYF.

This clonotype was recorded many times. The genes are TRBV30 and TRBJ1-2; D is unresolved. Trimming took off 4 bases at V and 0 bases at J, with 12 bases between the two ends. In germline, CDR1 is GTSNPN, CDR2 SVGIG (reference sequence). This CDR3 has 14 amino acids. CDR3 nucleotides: TGTGCCTGGATATCGGGGAGCACTAACTATGGCTACACCTTC. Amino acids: CAWISGSTNYGYTF.

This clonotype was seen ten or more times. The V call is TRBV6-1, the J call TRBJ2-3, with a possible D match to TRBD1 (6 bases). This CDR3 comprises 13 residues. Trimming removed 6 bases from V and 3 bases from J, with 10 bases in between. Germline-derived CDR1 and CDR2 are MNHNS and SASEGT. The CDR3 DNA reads TGTGCCAGCAGGAGAGACAGGACAGATACGCAGTATTTT. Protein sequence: CASRRDRTDTQYF.

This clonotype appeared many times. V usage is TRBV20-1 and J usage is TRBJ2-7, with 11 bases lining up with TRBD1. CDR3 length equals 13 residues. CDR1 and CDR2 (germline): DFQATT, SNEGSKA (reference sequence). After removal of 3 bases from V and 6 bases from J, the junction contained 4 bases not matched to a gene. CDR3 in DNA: TGCAGTGCTAGGGGACAGGGGGGGCGCGAGCAGTACTTC. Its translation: CSARGQGGREQYF.